This T cell receptor (beta chain) was recorded in a study of a mutant IDH1 vaccine in newly diagnosed glioma. Across the study: Patients had eight vaccinations, in weeks 1, 3, 5, 7, 11, 15, 19 and 23.

Data came from immunoSEQ multiplex PCR; TCRdb stores just in-frame clones and leaves some out. Of about 40,000 clones in the sample, around 74% were seen once. Described time point: week 23, last vaccination. Each dose delivered 300 ug of mutant IDH1 20-mer peptide subcutaneously with imiquimod. New WHO grade 3 or 4 astrocytomas that were IDH1-mutant and ATRX-lost occurred in the donors. To note about this clone: Its cognate antigen is unknown.

J gave up 7 bases and V 5 bases, and 16 bases lay outside the gene matches. Germline values: CDR1 SGHTA, CDR2 FQGTGA. This CDR3 is 16 amino acids long. Specimen: PBMCs, collected from a glioma patient whose treatment included an IDH1 peptide vaccine. The J gene is TRBJ2-7, the V gene TRBV7-3, with 8 bases aligning to TRBD1. The receptor's source is a man aged 45-60 years with glioma. In nucleotides, the CDR3 is TGTGCCAGCAGCCTTTGGACAGGGCCTCACGCCAAGGAGCAGTACTTC. Residues: CASSLWTGPHAKEQYF.